This TCR beta chain was identified in a study of T cells in Graves' hyperthyroidism and ophthalmopathy. Study-wide points: In the blood, most expanded thyroid clonotypes above 0.001 appeared as well.

A lack of ophthalmopathy progression within 18 months defined stable Graves' hyperthyroidism. There were TCR beta CDR3 regions amplified from RNA transcripts. The HTBI primer set was used in a first-round RT-PCR of the TCR CDR3. TCRdb independently ran MiXCR on the multiplex PCR reads; one entry per CDR3 protein. The table includes about 420,000 distinct CDR3 sequences, roughly 13% detected once. Many counts were recorded for this clonotype. Its specificity is not known. This CDR3 contains 17 residues. V was shortened by 0 bases and J by 0 bases, with 16 bases between the two germline ends. Germline CDR1 and CDR2: SGHRS and YFSETQ.

The chain employs TRBV5-1 and TRBJ2-7; no reliable D call. The source material was blood. This receptor was taken from a woman under 30 with Graves' hyperthyroidism. For the CDR3, the DNA is TGCGCCAGCAGCTTGGCTGGGCCGCAGCAAAGCTCCTACGAGCAGTACTTC. Amino acid sequence: CASSLAGPQQSSYEQYF. Full variable domain (missing parts from reference TRBV5-1 and TRBJ2-7): KAGVTQTPRYLIKTRGQQVTLSCSPISGHRSVSWYQQTPGQGLQFLFEYFSETQRNKGNFPGRFSGRQFSNSRSEMNVSTLELGDSALYLCASSLAGPQQSSYEQYFGPGTRLTVT.